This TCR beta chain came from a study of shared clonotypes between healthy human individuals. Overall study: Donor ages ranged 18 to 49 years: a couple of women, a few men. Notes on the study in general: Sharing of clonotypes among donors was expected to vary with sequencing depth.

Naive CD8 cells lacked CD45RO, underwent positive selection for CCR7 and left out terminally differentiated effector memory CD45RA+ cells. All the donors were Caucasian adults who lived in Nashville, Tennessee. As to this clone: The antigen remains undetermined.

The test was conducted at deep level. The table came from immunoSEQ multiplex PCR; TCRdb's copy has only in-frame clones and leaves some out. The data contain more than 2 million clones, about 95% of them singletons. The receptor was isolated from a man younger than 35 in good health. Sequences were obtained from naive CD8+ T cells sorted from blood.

The CDR3 DNA follows: TGTGCCAGCAGTTTATATGACGGCGAAGAGACCCAGTACTTC. Translating it yields CASSLYDGEETQYF. V and J are TRBV27 and TRBJ2-5; D gene uncertain. The CDR3 consists of 14 residues. V shed 1 base and J shed 3 bases, with 9 bases lying between them. CDR1 and CDR2 from the germline V gene are MNHEY and SMNVEV (reference sequence).